What follows are 8 T cell receptor beta chains derived from one specimen sequenced in a study of tumor-infiltrating lymphocytes in oesophageal squamous cell carcinoma (dated by TCRdb to the mid-2010s). The library relied on PCR. Sequencing used an Illumina HiSeq 2000. The public reads were reanalyzed by TCRdb: fastp trimming at Q25, MiXCR alignment, in-frame beta chains only. A single entry per CDR3 protein holds the most common genes and DNA from its merged rows. The sample profile shows 23,000 or so distinct CDR3 sequences; more than 30% of them were found once. Around a quarter of the sample rests with the top ten. Sequenced input: esophageal tumor tissue. These receptors were collected from a male donor with esophageal squamous cell carcinoma.

This clonotype was picked up many times. The rearrangement joins TRBV5-1 to TRBJ2-7; possible D gene TRBD2, 6 bases. The CDR3 covers 15 residues. Trimming left V 5 bases short and J 0 bases short, with 15 bases between. Germline values: CDR1 SGHRS, CDR2 YFSETQ. The CDR3 region has the DNA TGCGCCAGCAGTGGGGGGACGGTGGCCTCCTACGAGCAGTACTTC. This codes for CASSGGTVASYEQYF.

The chain employs TRBV7-1 and TRBJ2-2, with 7 bases aligning to TRBD1. TRBV7-1 belongs to the ORF category, with a function that is uncertain. V trimming: 10 bases; J trimming: 5 bases; junction bases outside the gene matches: 4. CDR3 length: 12 amino acids. The CDR3 DNA sequence: TGTGCCACAAGACAGGGAACCGGGGAGCTGTTTTTT. Residues: CATRQGTGELFF.

This clonotype was counted at least ten times. J is TRBJ1-1 and V is TRBV10-3; D call uncertain. From germline, CDR1 is ENHRY and CDR2 SYGVKD. The CDR3 length is 16 residues. The germline V and J ends were trimmed by 3 bases and 0 bases, with 14 bases remaining between them. CDR3 in amino acids: CAISESQLDLNTEAFF. In DNA, the CDR3 is TGTGCCATCAGTGAATCACAGCTAGACCTGAACACTGAAGCTTTCTTT.

This clonotype came up a few times. The rearrangement uses TRBV19 and TRBJ2-4; D is unclear. The J call may be faulty, since TRBJ2-7 better matches the DNA end. Germline V gene data show CDR1 as LNHDA and CDR2 as SQIVND (reference sequence). The CDR3 consists of 12 residues. Here the CDR3 reads CASSIPGSEQYF. CDR3 nucleotide sequence: TGTGCCAGTAGTATCCCAGGCTCCGAGCAGTACTTC.

The genes are TRBV7-2 and TRBJ1-6; perhaps TRBD1 as D (5 bases). Germline CDR1 reads SGHTA; CDR2 reads FQGNSA. There are 16 residues in the CDR3. V was cut by 3 bases and J by 4 bases, with 13 bases left in between. The CDR3 spells CASSLGDSGYNSPLHF. The CDR3 DNA reads as TGTGCCAGCAGCTTGGGGGACTCAGGGTATAATTCACCCCTCCACTTT.

This clonotype was recorded a few times. V gene TRBV10-3 combines with J gene TRBJ2-1, with D unresolved. The end of the DNA is better explained by TRBJ2-7, so the J call may be wrong. Germline lookup yields CDR1 ENHRY and CDR2 SYGVKD. The CDR3 is 15 residues long. CDR3 region: CAISDPGRSSYEQYF. The CDR3, as DNA: TGTGCCATCAGTGACCCCGGACGGTCCTCCTACGAGCAGTACTTC.

This chain links TRBV7-9 with TRBJ2-5, with 9 bases identical to TRBD1. Germline CDR1 SEHNR, CDR2 FQNEAQ (reference sequence). There are 14 residues in the CDR3. Losses at the gene ends were 3 bases for V and 11 bases for J; bases not matched to a gene: 10. The CDR3 loop reads CASSLGTGIHEQYF. In DNA, the CDR3 is TGTGCCAGCAGCTTGGGGACAGGGATCCATGAGCAGTACTTC.

The V and J genes are TRBV10-3 and TRBJ2-4; 9 bases agree with TRBD1. Matching the DNA end better, TRBJ2-7 makes the J call doubtful. The CDR3 has 14 residues. The germline CDR1 and CDR2 sequences are ENHRY and SYGVKD. The CDR3, as DNA: TGTGCCATCACCCCCGGGACAGGGACCTACGAGCAGTACTTC. Residues: CAITPGTGTYEQYF.